The 26 T cell receptor beta chains given below trace back to one sample, sequenced in a study of Ad26.COV2.S vaccination and SARS-CoV-2 variants. Profiling relied on immunoSEQ multiplex PCR, and the TCRdb table lists in-frame clones only, not all of them. The sample carries 300,000 to 350,000 clones, 85% to 90% recorded once. Treatment given: roughly 19 received Ad26.COV2.S at low or high dose, single or two shots; roughly five received placebo; per-sample allocation not given. Collection of samples fell on day 63 after the first vaccine or placebo injection. Specimen: peripheral blood, collected in a trial of Ad26.COV2.S vaccine versus placebo. These receptors originate from a person aged 18-65 years who received the Ad26.COV2.S COVID-19 vaccine or a placebo.

This chain uses TRBV6-2 or TRBV6-3 with TRBJ1-5; D ambiguous. V was cut by 0 bases and J by 2 bases, with 8 bases left in between. Germline CDR1 is MNHEY and CDR2 is SVGEGT. This CDR3 spans 15 amino acids. The CDR3 DNA follows: TGTGCCAGCAGTTACTCTGTCCAGGGCAATCAGCCCCAGCATTTT. This sequence encodes CASSYSVQGNQPQHF.

CDR3 coding DNA: TGCGCCAGCAGCCGGACAGGGGGCGCAGGGACTGAAGCTTTCTTT. It codes for CASSRTGGAGTEAFF. V is TRBV4-1 and J is TRBJ1-1; 11 nucleotides line up with TRBD1. Germline V gene data show CDR1 as MGHRA and CDR2 as YSYEKL. The CDR3 length is 15 residues. Germline trimming cut 4 bases from V and 5 bases from J; bases unmatched to any gene: 6.

CDR3: CAWSTNRGLKYNEQFF. The CDR3 nucleotides are TGTGCCTGGAGTACCAACCGGGGACTAAAATACAATGAGCAGTTCTTC. The chain recombines TRBV30 with TRBJ2-1; 7 positions agree with TRBD2. Germline V gene data show CDR1 as GTSNPN and CDR2 as SVGIG (reference sequence). Trimming removed 2 bases from V and 4 bases from J; junction bases left unmatched: 11. This CDR3 comprises 16 residues.

The rearrangement joins TRBV14 to TRBJ2-7; D gene uncertain. The germline gives CDR1 SGHDN, CDR2 FVKESK. V was cut by 6 bases and J by 4 bases, with 10 bases left in between. This CDR3 region has 12 residues. The CDR3 loop reads CASSWNGYEQYF. CDR3 nucleotides: TGTGCCAGCAGTTGGAACGGTTACGAGCAGTACTTC. Drawing the rest from reference TRBV14 and TRBJ2-7, the complete variable domain is EAGVTQFPSHSVIEKGQTVTLRCDPISGHDNLYWYRRVMGKEIKFLLHFVKESKQDESGMPNNRFLAERTGGTYSTLKVQPAELEDSGVYFCASSWNGYEQYFGPGTRLTVT.

This clone was picked up many times. The chain recombines TRBV24-1 with TRBJ2-2, with D tentatively TRBD1 (5 bases). The CDR3 has 16 residues. From germline, CDR1 is KGHDR and CDR2 SFDVKD. Deletions cut 4 bases from V and 0 bases from J, with 11 bases between. CDR3 DNA sequence: TGTGCCACCAGTGACAAGGGGTCCCCGAACACCGGGGAGCTGTTTTTT. It codes for CATSDKGSPNTGELFF.

The V and J genes are TRBV4-2 and TRBJ2-7; the D is unclear. The V and J ends lost 0 bases and 4 bases respectively, with 13 bases between them. CDR1 LGHNA and CDR2 YNFKEQ come from the germline V gene. The CDR3 length is 15 residues. The CDR3 DNA reads as TGTGCCAGCAGCCAAGACACCCCGGCGAGTTACGAGCAGTACTTC. Its protein is CASSQDTPASYEQYF.

V is TRBV4-3 and J is TRBJ1-4; D is undetermined. Trimming left V 2 bases short and J 8 bases short, with 15 bases between. Germline values: CDR1 LGHNA, CDR2 YSLEER. The length of the CDR3 is 15 residues. The CDR3: CASSQIGGVGEKLFF. Here the CDR3 DNA reads TGCGCCAGCAGCCAAATCGGTGGGGTCGGGGAAAAACTGTTTTTT.

The CDR3 region has the DNA TGTGCCAGCAGTGTGACCGGGACTAGTAATGAGCAGTTCTTC. Translated, it gives CASSVTGTSNEQFF. The rearrangement links TRBV28 to TRBJ2-1; the match to TRBD2 covers 8 bases. V was pared by 5 bases and J by 7 bases, with 7 bases of the junction left unmatched. Germline V gene lookup returns CDR1 MDHEN and CDR2 SYDVKM. The CDR3 covers 14 residues. Full variable domain (missing parts from reference TRBV28 and TRBJ2-1): DVKVTQSSRYLVKRTGEKVFLECVQDMDHENMFWYRQDPGLGLRLIYFSYDVKMKEKGDIPEGYSVSREKKERFSLILESASTNQTSMYLCASSVTGTSNEQFFGPGTRLTVL.

This clone appeared a few times. This chain links TRBV30 with TRBJ1-2; D unresolved. Deletions cut 2 bases from V and 5 bases from J, with 9 bases between. CDR1 is GTSNPN and CDR2 is SVGIG in the germline V gene (reference sequence). This CDR3 is built from 12 residues. The CDR3 loop is CAWSPKGYGYTF. The CDR3 nucleotides are TGTGCCTGGAGTCCGAAGGGTTATGGCTACACCTTC.

The DNA for the CDR3 is TGCGCCAGCAGGTTAGGGGGGACTAGCGGGAGCTACGAGCAGTACTTC. Its protein is CASRLGGTSGSYEQYF. The gene calls are TRBV5-1 and TRBJ2-7; 14 nucleotides align to TRBD2. The CDR3 contains 16 residues. The junction had 7 bases not matched to a gene; V was cut back by 5 bases and J by 3 bases. Germline V gene sequence: CDR1 SGHRS, CDR2 YFSETQ.

This rearrangement joins TRBV18 to TRBJ1-2; TRBD1 is a possible D gene (5 bases). Deletions cut 6 bases from V and 8 bases from J, with 16 bases between. This CDR3 has 13 residues. Germline CDR1 and CDR2: KGHSH and LQKENI. CDR3 DNA sequence: TGTGCCAGCTCTGTGGGAGACAGTACCGGCTACACCTTC. Protein product: CASSVGDSTGYTF.

The chain links TRBV15 to TRBJ1-5; D may be TRBD1 (5 bases). The germline gives CDR1 LNHNV, CDR2 YYDKDF (reference sequence). Trimming removed 0 bases from V and 7 bases from J, with 13 bases in between. CDR3 size: 15 residues. CDR3 loop: CATSRELGDRQPQHF. CDR3 DNA: TGTGCCACCAGCAGAGAGTTGGGGGATCGGCAGCCCCAGCATTTT.

As for this clone: Different DNA sequences within this sample yield the same CDR3. The chain combines TRBV29-1 with TRBJ1-5; TRBD1 might be the D (5 bases). The CDR3 sequence is 14 residues long. Trimming cost V 4 bases and J 1 base, with 11 bases left between them. The germline CDR1 and CDR2 sequences are SQVTM and ANQGSEA. The DNA for the CDR3 is TGCAGCGTTGGGGGCGGGGGAAGCAATCAGCCCCAGCATTTT. Translating gives CSVGGGGSNQPQHF.

The chain recombines TRBV2 with TRBJ2-1; D gene unclear. CDR1 is SNHLY and CDR2 is FYNNEI in the germline V gene. V was pared by 3 bases and J by 0 bases, with 6 bases between. The CDR3 runs 14 residues. CDR3 protein: CASSDPRSYNEQFF. The CDR3 bases are TGTGCCAGCAGTGATCCTCGCTCCTACAATGAGCAGTTCTTC. The entire variable domain, with the rest obtained from reference TRBV2 and TRBJ2-1, is as follows: EPEVTQTPSHQVTQMGQEVILRCVPISNHLYFYWYRQILGQKVEFLVSFYNNEISEKSEIFDDQFSVERPDGSNFTLKIRSTKLEDSAMYFCASSDPRSYNEQFFGPGTRLTVL.

The rearrangement uses TRBV19 and TRBJ1-1; D remains ambiguous. Germline CDR1 is LNHDA and CDR2 is SQIVND (reference sequence). This CDR3 spans 13 amino acids. V was shortened by 1 base and J by 5 bases, with 8 bases between the two germline ends. The CDR3 DNA is TGTGCCAGTAGTATAGCAATCAGTACTGAAGCTTTCTTT. Its translation is CASSIAISTEAFF.

The V call is TRBV13, the J call TRBJ2-2; D is possibly TRBD2 (5 bases). Germline CDR1 reads PRHDT; CDR2 reads FYEKMQ (reference sequence). Between the trimmed V and J ends, which lost 5 bases and 3 bases, there was a span of 7 bases. The CDR3 totals 13 residues. The CDR3 region is CASSRGYTGELFF. CDR3 nucleotides: TGTGCCAGCAGCCGGGGTTACACCGGGGAGCTGTTTTTT.

The rearrangement uses TRBV7-9 and TRBJ1-4; 8 bases map to TRBD1. Trimming took 5 bases from V and 7 from J; bases not matched to a gene: 6. This CDR3 has 14 amino acids. Germline assignment: CDR1 SEHNR and CDR2 FQNEAQ (reference sequence). The CDR3 DNA follows: TGTGCCAGCAGCCTCAGGGGGCCGGGTGAAAAACTGTTTTTT. It is translated as CASSLRGPGEKLFF.

The chain combines TRBV27 with TRBJ1-4; D call uncertain. V was clipped by 6 bases and J by 0 bases, with 8 bases between them. The germline V gene encodes CDR1 MNHEY and CDR2 SMNVEV (reference sequence). This CDR3 contains 14 residues. The CDR3 sequence is CASRDGATNEKLFF. CDR3 DNA sequence: TGTGCCAGCAGGGACGGCGCAACTAATGAAAAACTGTTTTTT. Drawing the rest from reference TRBV27 and TRBJ1-4, the complete variable domain is EAQVTQNPRYLITVTGKKLTVTCSQNMNHEYMSWYRQDPGLGLRQIYYSMNVEVTDKGDVPEGYKVSRKEKRNFPLILESPSPNQTSLYFCASRDGATNEKLFFGSGTQLSVL.

V is TRBV6-5 and J is TRBJ2-1; D unresolved. V lost 6 bases and J 2 bases, leaving 14 bases between the germline ends. CDR1 is MNHEY, CDR2 SVGAGI, per germline. This CDR3 has 15 residues. The CDR3 here is CASRREQFPYNEQFF. The CDR3 DNA follows: TGTGCCAGCAGAAGGGAACAGTTCCCCTACAATGAGCAGTTCTTC.

V usage is TRBV10-3 and J usage is TRBJ1-2, with TRBD1 identical over 10 bases. Germline-derived CDR1 and CDR2 are ENHRY and SYGVKD. CDR3 length: 16 residues. The trim removed 4 bases at V and 6 bases at J, leaving 11 bases unmatched. The CDR3 DNA is TGTGCCATCAGTGGATACTTGGACAGGGGGACGGATGGCTACACCTTC. Protein product: CAISGYLDRGTDGYTF.

CDR3 in amino acids: CASSPLDWTASTDTQYF. The CDR3 region has the DNA TGTGCCAGCAGTCCATTAGACTGGACAGCTAGCACAGATACGCAGTATTTT. V is TRBV28 and J is TRBJ2-3; D is possibly TRBD1 (6 bases). The CDR3 runs 17 residues. Per germline, CDR1 MDHEN and CDR2 SYDVKM. Trimming left V 5 bases short and J 0 bases short, with 18 bases between. Looking up the rest from reference TRBV28 and TRBJ2-3 gives the full variable domain: DVKVTQSSRYLVKRTGEKVFLECVQDMDHENMFWYRQDPGLGLRLIYFSYDVKMKEKGDIPEGYSVSREKKERFSLILESASTNQTSMYLCASSPLDWTASTDTQYFGPGTRLTVL.

This clone was recorded once. The chain links TRBV15 to TRBJ2-5; D may be TRBD2 (5 bases). CDR1 is LNHNV and CDR2 is YYDKDF in the germline V gene (reference sequence). CDR3 length: 14 residues. Deletions cut 5 bases from V and 2 bases from J, with 12 bases between. The CDR3 region has the DNA TGTGCCACCAGCCCAATCGGGGTACAAGAGACCCAGTACTTC. Encoded protein: CATSPIGVQETQYF.

The chain uses TRBV19 and TRBJ2-3; 8 bases align to TRBD1. The V gene's germline CDR1 is LNHDA and CDR2 SQIVND (reference sequence). The V gene end was trimmed by 5 bases and the J gene end by 1 base; junction bases not matched to a gene: 2. The CDR3 extends over 14 amino acids. The CDR3 region is CASSWGQGTDTQYF. The CDR3, as DNA: TGTGCCAGTAGTTGGGGACAGGGCACAGATACGCAGTATTTT.

The chain links TRBV7-9 to TRBJ2-1; the D gene is possibly TRBD2 (5 bases). Germline V gives CDR1 SEHNR, CDR2 FQNEAQ (reference sequence). This CDR3 is 15 amino acids long. The V end was cut by 5 bases, the J end by 9 bases, with 20 bases between. In DNA form, the CDR3 reads TGTGCCAGCAGCCTTTACCCCTCTAGCCGATTTGAGCAGTTCTTC. Amino acid sequence: CASSLYPSSRFEQFF. The complete variable domain, with remaining parts taken from reference TRBV7-9 and TRBJ2-1, reads DTGVSQNPRHKITKRGQNVTFRCDPISEHNRLYWYRQTLGQGPEFLTYFQNEAQLEKSRLLSDRFSAERPKGSFSTLEIQRTEQGDSAMYLCASSLYPSSRFEQFFGPGTRLTVL.

V usage is TRBV3-1 (or the pseudogene TRBV3-2) and J usage is TRBJ1-3; D is uncertain. CDR3 size: 15 residues. The germline V gene has CDR1 LGHDT and CDR2 YNNKEL (reference sequence). Trimming pared 4 bases from V and 0 bases from J, leaving 10 bases between. Here the CDR3 reads CASSLQRSSGNTIYF. The CDR3 coding sequence is TGTGCCAGCAGCCTCCAAAGAAGCTCTGGAAACACCATATATTTT.

This clone has just a few counts. The chain combines TRBV15 with TRBJ2-3, with D unresolved. V was shortened by 3 bases and J by 2 bases, with 12 bases between the two germline ends. The CDR3 consists of 15 residues. The V gene's germline CDR1 is LNHNV and CDR2 YYDKDF (reference sequence). The CDR3 DNA reads as TGTGCCACCAGCAGTGGCAAGTCTGACACAGATACGCAGTATTTT. Its protein product is CATSSGKSDTDTQYF.